This is a list of T cell receptor beta chains from one sample in a study of T cells in localized non-small cell lung cancer. Sequencing was performed with immunoSEQ multiplex PCR; in TCRdb, only in-frame clones are kept and a portion is missing. This repertoire shows 53,000 or so clones, roughly nine tenths found once; its top ten account for just under 20%. The input for sequencing was peripheral blood, taken before any cancer treatment. The receptors come from a man aged 35-75 years with stage I lung adenocarcinoma. The CDR3 runs from the conserved cysteine through the conserved F or W. Fields, in order: J gene, V gene, clone size, CDR3 protein. Clone sizes are given selectively: once, few, many, or a class where the clone is expanded.

TRBJ2-3 TRBV7-7 . CASSPLSGNTDTQYF
TRBJ2-1 TRBV5-1 . CASKDRGWDEQFF
TRBJ1-5 TRBV19 . CASSFTSNQPQHF
TRBJ2-2 TRBV18 . CASSPLQGANTGELFF
TRBJ1-1 TRBV30 . CAWSNGMNTEAFF
TRBJ2-7 TRBV11-3 . CASSSPDTSYEQYF
TRBJ2-7 TRBV4-3 . CASSQDLTVTYEQYF
TRBJ1-3 TRBV5-4 . CASSLGTAGGNTIYF
TRBJ2-7 TRBV6-6 . CASRPGPAYEQYF
TRBJ2-1 TRBV4-1 . CASSRGAACYNEQFF
TRBJ2-7 TRBV28 . CASSFGTSGASYEQYF
TRBJ2-3 TRBV19 . CASSLDSTDTQYF
TRBJ2-1 TRBV7-3 . CASSSRDRGSYNEQFF
TRBJ2-1 TRBV12-5 . CASGSPGQGKTSGRWDEQFF
TRBJ2-3 TRBV2 . CASSDSLAGYGGTDTQYF
TRBJ2-3 TRBV7-2 . CASSWGLVGGDTQYF
TRBJ1-1 TRBV29-1 . CSGGAGENTEAFF
TRBJ2-5 TRBV9 once CASGGGLQETQYF
TRBJ1-4 TRBV19 medium-sized CASSIGDHQGGLNEKLFF
TRBJ2-6 TRBV19 . CASRAGAWGANVLTF
TRBJ2-5 TRBV5-4 . CASSLGGGFQETQYF
TRBJ2-5 TRBV6-5 . CASSYTTGGSETQYF
TRBJ2-7 TRBV4-2 . CASSQQETGVYEQYF
TRBJ1-2 TRBV9 . CASSVGEGPYGYTF
TRBJ2-7 TRBV19 . CASSIGGGPSYEQYF
TRBJ2-3 TRBV5-4 . CASSRGLAGGSTDTQYF
TRBJ2-7 TRBV28 . CASRRQGISYEQYF
TRBJ1-5 TRBV2 . CASRAGQPQHF
TRBJ2-5 TRBV18 . CASSPQAETQYF
TRBJ2-7 TRBV29-1 . CSVGGSGTALGHEQYF
TRBJ1-4 TRBV4-2 . CASSRATATNEKLFF
TRBJ2-1 TRBV4-1 . CASSPPKGGTYNEQFF
TRBJ2-1 TRBV10-2 . CASVSPPGYNEQFF
TRBJ2-2 TRBV19 . CASRSGLAGNTGELFF
TRBJ2-3 TRBV5-4 . CASSLRGGRGQSTDTQYF
TRBJ1-2 TRBV28 . CASSLREHYGYTF
TRBJ2-1 TRBV30 . CAWNRGLGNEQFF
TRBJ1-2 TRBV5-6 . CASSFGTGGRGYTF
TRBJ2-7 TRBV5-1 . CASSSTGFPIGDEQYF
TRBJ2-7 TRBV15 . CATSRDSSGPQYF
TRBJ2-1 TRBV4-3 once CASSPPGLNEQFF
TRBJ2-1 TRBV7-9 . CASSLVGEREGLRNEQFF
TRBJ2-5 TRBV27 . CASSLTSGSYVETQYF
TRBJ2-4 TRBV7-2 . CASSLLGRGPQYF
TRBJ2-5 TRBV6-5 . CATHRRAQYF
TRBJ2-3 TRBV14 . CASSPSAEATDTQYF